The clone carrying this T cell receptor (beta chain) was picked up a small number of times. Antigen specificity is unknown. TCRdb reprocessed the 5' RACE reads via MiXCR and lists one record per CDR3 protein. The sample records 350,000 or so distinct CDR3 sequences, over 20% being singletons. The V gene end was trimmed by 6 bases and the J gene end by 5 bases; junction bases not matched to a gene: 8. The CDR3 consists of 15 residues. The germline V gene has CDR1 SGHRS and CDR2 YFSETQ. This sample stems from a study of T-cell memory formation after mild COVID-19. Study-level findings and limits: Day 15 to 85 contractors were CD4/CD8 balanced; later expanders leaned CD4+.

This TCR was sampled from an adult woman who had mild COVID-19 (a few samples of this study predate the infection). Cell type and time point are not known. The chain joins TRBV5-1 to TRBJ2-1, with 10 bases that match TRBD2. The specimen was PBMCs or a T cell subset sorted from them (not recorded which). CDR3 DNA: TGCGCCAGCACCTCCAGGACTAGCGGCAACAATGAGCAGTTCTTC. This gives the protein CASTSRTSGNNEQFF.